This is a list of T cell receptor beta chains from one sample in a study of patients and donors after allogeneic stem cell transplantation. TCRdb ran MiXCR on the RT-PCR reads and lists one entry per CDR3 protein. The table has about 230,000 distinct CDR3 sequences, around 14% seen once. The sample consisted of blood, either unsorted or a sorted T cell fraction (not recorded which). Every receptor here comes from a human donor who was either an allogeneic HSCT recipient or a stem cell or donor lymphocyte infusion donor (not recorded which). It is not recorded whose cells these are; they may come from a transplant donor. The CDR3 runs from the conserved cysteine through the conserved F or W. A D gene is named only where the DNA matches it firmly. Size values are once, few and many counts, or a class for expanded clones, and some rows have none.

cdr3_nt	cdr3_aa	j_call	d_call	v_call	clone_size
TGTGCCAGCAGTTTGGCTAGTGGGAGAAGCGTAGAGACCCAGTACTTC	CASSLASGRSVETQYF	TRBJ2-5	NA	TRBV12-3/TRBV12-4	once
TGCAGCGTGACCATTACAGGGTTGAACACTGAAGCTTTCTTT	CSVTITGLNTEAFF	TRBJ1-1	NA	TRBV29-1	few
TGTGCCAGCAGTTTTAGGGGGACAGATACGCAGTATTTT	CASSFRGTDTQYF	TRBJ2-3	NA	TRBV12-3/TRBV12-4	NA
TGCAGTGCTAGAGGGGGGTCATTGAAATCACCCCTCCACTTT	CSARGGSLKSPLHF	TRBJ1-6	NA	TRBV20-1	NA
TGTGCCAGCAGTTGGAGCGGGATGGAAGTCGAGACCCAGTACTTC	CASSWSGMEVETQYF	TRBJ2-5	TRBD2	TRBV27	many
TGTGCCAGCAGCGTAGTGGACAGCAATTACAATGAGCAGTTCTTC	CASSVVDSNYNEQFF	TRBJ2-1	NA	TRBV9	few
TGCAGTGCGCGGGAAGACAGTGAAAAACTGTTTTTT	CSAREDSEKLFF	TRBJ1-4	NA	TRBV20-1	NA
TGTGCCAGCAGTTTAGGGACTGCAACTAATGAAAAACTGTTTTTT	CASSLGTATNEKLFF	TRBJ1-4	NA	TRBV12-3/TRBV12-4	many
TGCAGTGCTAGTAGCTTCAACAATGAGCAGTTCTTC	CSASSFNNEQFF	TRBJ2-1	NA	TRBV20-1	few
TGTGCCAGCAGCCAAGACCCACCGGGCCTCAATCAGCCCCAGCATTTT	CASSQDPPGLNQPQHF	TRBJ1-5	NA	TRBV3-1	NA
TGTGCCTGGTGGCAGGGGGAAATTTTGGACACTGAAGCTTTCTTT	CAWWQGEILDTEAFF	TRBJ1-1	TRBD1	TRBV30	few
TGCAGCGTTGGTTCCGGGACACCGGGTGGAGCCCTCCACTTT	CSVGSGTPGGALHF	TRBJ1-6	NA	TRBV29-1	NA
TGTGCCAGCCGGGTGTTTAATAATTCACCCCTCCACTTT	CASRVFNNSPLHF	TRBJ1-6	NA	TRBV12-3/TRBV12-4	NA
TGTGCCAGCAGTCGTGATCGGGGGAATAGAGTTTGGGAGACCCAGTACTTC	CASSRDRGNRVWETQYF	TRBJ2-5	NA	TRBV3-1	few
TGTGCCAGCAGCTTAGTCGACACACAAGAGACCCAGTACTTC	CASSLVDTQETQYF	TRBJ2-5	NA	TRBV7-2	few
TGCAGTGCGACCGGGACAGGGAAGGCTGAAGCTTTCTTT	CSATGTGKAEAFF	TRBJ1-1	TRBD1	TRBV20-1	NA
TGCGCCAGCAGCTCCACCCTGACAGGAGGGGTCACCGGGGAGCTGTTTTTT	CASSSTLTGGVTGELFF	TRBJ2-2	NA	TRBV5-1	NA
TGCGCCAGCAGCTTGGCCGCGGGGGGGGCAGATACGCAGTATTTT	CASSLAAGGADTQYF	TRBJ2-3	TRBD2	TRBV5-1	NA
TGTGCCAGCAGCTTAGTACTGGGTGAGGCTGGAAACACCATATATTTT	CASSLVLGEAGNTIYF	TRBJ1-3	NA	TRBV7-6	NA
TGTGCCAGCAGCTTAGACCCAGGGCGGGACACTGAAGCTTTCTTT	CASSLDPGRDTEAFF	TRBJ1-1	NA	TRBV7-2	many
TGTGCCAGCAGTTTGTACAGGGCAACTGGCTACACCTTC	CASSLYRATGYTF	TRBJ1-2	NA	TRBV12-3/TRBV12-4	many
TGCGCCAGCAGCTTGGGCCTACTTGACAGCAAAAACATTCAGTACTTC	CASSLGLLDSKNIQYF	TRBJ2-4	NA	TRBV5-1	few
TGTGCCAGCAGTTTCGGGACAGGGGAAAACACCATATATTTT	CASSFGTGENTIYF	TRBJ1-3	TRBD1	TRBV12-3/TRBV12-4	many
TGCGCCAGCAGCTTGGGACAGGGGCGGGAGCAGTACTTC	CASSLGQGREQYF	TRBJ2-7	TRBD1	TRBV5-1	few
TGTGCCAGCAGTGAATCTCGGGACAGGGGCTACACCTTC	CASSESRDRGYTF	TRBJ1-2	TRBD1	TRBV12-3/TRBV12-4	many
TGTGCCAGCAGCCCCGGACTAGCGGGAGGCCACGGGCAGTACTTC	CASSPGLAGGHGQYF	TRBJ2-7	TRBD2	TRBV3-1	few
TGCAGCGTTAAGGACGGCACCGGGGAGCTGTTTTTT	CSVKDGTGELFF	TRBJ2-2	NA	TRBV29-1	many
TGCAGTGCTACCTTAACTGATACGCAGTATTTT	CSATLTDTQYF	TRBJ2-3	NA	TRBV20-1	many
TGTGCCAGCAGCTTGGTCGAGACTAACACTGAAGCTTTCTTT	CASSLVETNTEAFF	TRBJ1-1	NA	TRBV5-4	many
TGTGCCAGCAGCTACAGCGATCATAGCAATCAGCCCCAGCATTTT	CASSYSDHSNQPQHF	TRBJ1-5	NA	TRBV6-2/TRBV6-3	NA
TGCAGTGCCAGGACAGGGGGCTACGAGCAGTACTTC	CSARTGGYEQYF	TRBJ2-7	TRBD1	TRBV20-1	NA
TGTGCCAGCGGGTCAAAATCGGGGGGAACGAACACCGGGGAGCTGTTTTTT	CASGSKSGGTNTGELFF	TRBJ2-2	TRBD2	TRBV5-4	few
TGTGCCAGCAGCTTGGCTGACAGGGGGGCTATTGGCTACACCTTC	CASSLADRGAIGYTF	TRBJ1-2	TRBD1	TRBV5-6	many
TGTGCCAGCAGTTTGAAGGGGCCAGAGACCCAGTACTTC	CASSLKGPETQYF	TRBJ2-5	NA	TRBV12-3/TRBV12-4	few
TGTGCCAGCAGCTTAGGGACAGGTCTTGGTGAAACCCAGTACTTC	CASSLGTGLGETQYF	TRBJ2-5	TRBD1	TRBV7-9	many
TGTGCCAGCAGCCCTAACCGAGGACAGGGAATCGGGGAGCTGTTTTTT	CASSPNRGQGIGELFF	TRBJ2-2	TRBD1	TRBV9	NA
TGTGCCAGCAGTGAAGCGCTTCGTCGGACCCAGTACTTC	CASSEALRRTQYF	TRBJ2-5	NA	TRBV6-1	few
TGCGCCAGCAGGACAGTAACCTATAATTCACCCCTCCACTTT	CASRTVTYNSPLHF	TRBJ1-6	NA	TRBV23-1	NA
TGTGCCAGCAGCACCGGGACAGGGGCCTACGAGCAGTACTTC	CASSTGTGAYEQYF	TRBJ2-7	TRBD1	TRBV5-6	many
TGTGCCAGCAGCCTGGATGCAGTCGTAGTCACAGATACGCAGTATTTT	CASSLDAVVVTDTQYF	TRBJ2-3	NA	TRBV5-6	NA
TGCGCCAGCAGCAAAGGGACTACCGGAAACACCATATATTTT	CASSKGTTGNTIYF	TRBJ1-3	NA	TRBV5-1	many
TGTGCCAGCAGCGTAACAGGGTTACTTCAGCCCCAGCATTTT	CASSVTGLLQPQHF	TRBJ1-5	NA	TRBV12-3/TRBV12-4	NA
TGTGCCAGCAGCCGACAGGGGATGGGGCAGCCCCAGCATTTT	CASSRQGMGQPQHF	TRBJ1-5	TRBD1	TRBV7-9	NA
TGTGCCAGCAGTTATTCGGGCAGGGACAACGAGCAGTACTTC	CASSYSGRDNEQYF	TRBJ2-7	NA	TRBV6-5	few
TGTGCCACCAGTGATTTGGGGGCAGGTACCCAAGAGACCCAGTACTTC	CATSDLGAGTQETQYF	TRBJ2-5	NA	TRBV24-1	many
TGCAGCGTTCTTGTCGGGGGTGGCAATCAGCCCCAGCATTTT	CSVLVGGGNQPQHF	TRBJ1-5	NA	TRBV29-1	many
TGCGCCAGCAGCCCTGAACAAGGGGGACAGCCCCAGCATTTT	CASSPEQGGQPQHF	TRBJ1-5	NA	TRBV4-1	many
TGTGCCAGCAGCCAAGTCGGAGGGGCCCCCTACGAGCAGTACTTC	CASSQVGGAPYEQYF	TRBJ2-7	NA	TRBV3-1	NA
TGCGCCAGCAGCTTCAGGGTAGGGACTGAAGTTTTCTTT	CASSFRVGTEVFF	TRBJ1-1	NA	TRBV5-1	NA
TGTGCCAGCAGTTTAGCTGGACAGGGTTACCCTGGAAACACCATATATTTT	CASSLAGQGYPGNTIYF	TRBJ1-3	TRBD1	TRBV12-3/TRBV12-4	NA
TGCGCCAGCAGCCAAGACTCCACAGGGATTAGGTCAGATACGCAGTATTTT	CASSQDSTGIRSDTQYF	TRBJ2-3	NA	TRBV4-3	few